A single TCR beta chain is shown here with its context. Source study methods: Scientists estimated how many nucleated cells there were by amplifying reference gene primers. Sequencing was performed with immunoSEQ multiplex PCR; in TCRdb, only in-frame clones are kept and a portion is missing. That table supplies the V and J calls and clone size; D and trimming were determined from the DNA. Among around 180,000 clones listed, around 87% were seen once. The CDR3 is made up of 13 amino acids. The V end lost 2 bases, the J end lost 4 bases, and 8 bases lay between the germline ends. Per the germline V gene, CDR1 is MNHEY and CDR2 is SVGAGI. This specimen belongs to a study of blood T cell repertoires in COVID-19. Study background: Researchers got acute and convalescent COVID-19 samples from the United States, Italy and Spain. In each case, the material was cDNA or gDNA derived from T cells, B-cell-depleted T cells, or PBMCs.

The source of this sequence is a middle-aged man with active or convalescent COVID-19. V and J are TRBV6-5 and TRBJ1-2; no definite D call. What was sequenced was peripheral blood. This CDR3 reads CASSYDTRYGYTF. The CDR3 nucleotides read TGTGCCAGCAGTTACGACACGCGCTATGGCTACACCTTC.